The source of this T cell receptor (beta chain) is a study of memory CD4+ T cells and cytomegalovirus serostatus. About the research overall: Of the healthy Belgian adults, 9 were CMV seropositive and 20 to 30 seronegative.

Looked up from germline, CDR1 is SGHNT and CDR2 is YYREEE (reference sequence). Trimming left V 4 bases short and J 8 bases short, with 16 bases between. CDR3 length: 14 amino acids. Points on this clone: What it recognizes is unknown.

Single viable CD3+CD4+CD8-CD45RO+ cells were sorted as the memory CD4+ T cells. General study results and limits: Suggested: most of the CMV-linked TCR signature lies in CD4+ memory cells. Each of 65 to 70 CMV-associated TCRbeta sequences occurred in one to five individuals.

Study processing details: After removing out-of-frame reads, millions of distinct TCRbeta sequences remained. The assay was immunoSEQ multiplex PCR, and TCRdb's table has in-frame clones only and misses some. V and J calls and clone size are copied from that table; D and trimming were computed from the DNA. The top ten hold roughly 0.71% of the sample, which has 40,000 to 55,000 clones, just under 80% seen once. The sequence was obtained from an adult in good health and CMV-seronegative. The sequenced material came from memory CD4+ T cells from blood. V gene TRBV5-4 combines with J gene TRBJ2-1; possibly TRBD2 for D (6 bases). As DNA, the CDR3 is TGTGCCAGCAGCCAGGAGACTAGTAGCGATGAGCAGTTCTTC. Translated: CASSQETSSDEQFF. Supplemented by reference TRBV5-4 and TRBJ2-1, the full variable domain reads ETGVTQSPTHLIKTRGQQVTLRCSSQSGHNTVSWYQQALGQGPQFIFQYYREEENGRGNFPPRFSGLQFPNYSSELNVNALELDDSALYLCASSQETSSDEQFFGPGTRLTVL.